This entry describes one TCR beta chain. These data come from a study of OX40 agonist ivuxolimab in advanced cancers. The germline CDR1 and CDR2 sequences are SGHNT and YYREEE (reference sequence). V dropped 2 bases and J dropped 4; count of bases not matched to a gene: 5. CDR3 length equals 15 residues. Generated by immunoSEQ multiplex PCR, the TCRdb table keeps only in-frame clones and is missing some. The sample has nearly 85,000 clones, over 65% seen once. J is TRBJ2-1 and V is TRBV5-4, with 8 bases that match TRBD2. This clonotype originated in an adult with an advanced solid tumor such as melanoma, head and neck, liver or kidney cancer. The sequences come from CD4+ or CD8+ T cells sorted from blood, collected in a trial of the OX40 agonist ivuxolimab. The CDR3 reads CASSLTGGTYNEQFF. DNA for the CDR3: TGTGCCAGCAGCTTAACGGGGGGGACGTACAATGAGCAGTTCTTC.